Here is one T cell receptor beta chain with its context. The data derive from a study of blood T cell repertoires in COVID-19. About the research overall: Acute and convalescent COVID-19 samples came from the United States, Italy and Spain. PBMCs, B-cell-depleted T cells, or T cells were the source of the cDNA or gDNA that made up the material.

Under the authors' procedure: Reference gene primers were amplified, and this amplification served to estimate nucleated cell counts. Measured with immunoSEQ multiplex PCR; TCRdb has only the in-frame clones, and not every one. V and J calls and clone size come straight from that table; D and trimming were deduced from the DNA. The table lists hundreds of thousands of clones, 70% to 90% of them singletons. This CDR3 has 14 residues. V gave up 5 bases and J gave up 5 bases, with 12 bases separating them. Germline assignment: CDR1 LNHNV and CDR2 YYDKDF (reference sequence). Material for sequencing was peripheral blood. The V call is TRBV15, the J call TRBJ1-4, with D possibly TRBD1 on 6 matching bases. The source of this sequence is a woman aged 18 to 35 who had recovered from COVID-19. The DNA of the CDR3 is TGTGCCACCAGCTGGGCAACAGGGAATGAAAAACTGTTTTTT. The encoded protein is CATSWATGNEKLFF.